The 16 T cell receptor beta chains listed next were all sequenced from one sample in a study of T-cell memory formation after mild COVID-19. TCRdb reprocessed the 5' RACE reads via MiXCR and lists one record per CDR3 protein. The repertoire holds around 390,000 distinct CDR3 sequences, with approximately 15% as singletons. Sample: PBMCs or a T cell subset sorted from them (not recorded which). These receptors came from a man aged 18 to 30 who had mild COVID-19 (a few samples of this study predate the infection). Cell type and time point are not known.

The chain combines TRBV6-5 with TRBJ1-5; D might be TRBD1 (5 bases). Trimming stripped 2 bases from V and 6 bases from J, with 11 bases between. This CDR3 spans 14 amino acids. Germline lookup yields CDR1 MNHEY and CDR2 SVGAGI. The CDR3 DNA sequence: TGTGCCAGCAGTTACGCGATGGGGGGTCAGCCCCAGCATTTT. Its translation is CASSYAMGGQPQHF.

This clonotype has at least ten counts. The V and J genes are TRBV10-3 and TRBJ2-3; D is undetermined. Trimming pared 2 bases from V and 3 bases from J, leaving 0 bases between. Germline lookup yields CDR1 ENHRY and CDR2 SYGVKD. The CDR3 contains 11 residues. The CDR3 here is CAISETDTQYF. In DNA form, the CDR3 reads TGTGCCATCAGTGAGACAGATACGCAGTATTTT.

J is TRBJ1-5 and V is TRBV6-5; D perhaps matches TRBD1 (5 bases). The CDR3 covers 14 residues. Germline assignment: CDR1 MNHEY and CDR2 SVGAGI. The V gene lost 6 bases and the J gene lost 3 bases, with 12 bases spanning the gap. The DNA of the CDR3 is TGTGCCAGCAGCTACGGACAATTCAATCAGCCCCAGCATTTT. Its translation: CASSYGQFNQPQHF.

J is TRBJ2-5 and V is TRBV4-2; the match to TRBD1 covers 9 bases. Germline CDR1 and CDR2: LGHNA and YNFKEQ. This CDR3 spans 19 amino acids. The V gene end was trimmed by 0 bases and the J gene end by 2 bases; junction bases not matched to a gene: 13. The CDR3 nucleotides are TGTGCCAGCAGCCAAGATCCCCGCCATACCGGGACAGGGCAAGAGACCCAGTACTTC. Its protein is CASSQDPRHTGTGQETQYF.

This chain links TRBV19 with TRBJ2-7; 9 bases are a match to TRBD1. Germline values: CDR1 LNHDA, CDR2 SQIVND (reference sequence). V lost 3 bases, J lost 4 bases, and 10 bases stayed unmatched. The CDR3 loop spans 16 amino acids. The CDR3 spells CASSILPGTGIYEQYV. CDR3 DNA sequence: TGTGCCAGTAGTATCCTCCCCGGGACAGGGATATACGAGCAGTACGTC.

A few counts support this clonotype. The chain has TRBV27 and TRBJ2-1, with 11 nucleotides matching TRBD2. The germline V gene encodes CDR1 MNHEY and CDR2 SMNVEV (reference sequence). The CDR3 length is 16 residues. V lost 2 bases, J lost 7 bases, and 7 bases stayed unmatched. CDR3 coding DNA: TGTGCCAGCAGTTTAGGCCTAGCGGGGGGCTTAAATGAGCAGTTCTTC. Its protein is CASSLGLAGGLNEQFF.

This clonotype turned up a few times. J is TRBJ1-1 and V is TRBV12-3 or TRBV12-4; possible D gene TRBD1, 5 bases. Trimming removed 3 bases at V and 7 bases at J, with 12 bases between. This CDR3 comprises 13 residues. The CDR3 DNA reads TGTGCCAGCAGTTTGGTAGGGGATGGTGAAGCTTTCTTT. Residues: CASSLVGDGEAFF.

The genes are TRBV20-1 and TRBJ1-6; D is possibly TRBD1 (5 bases). The CDR3 has 13 residues. Germline V gene data show CDR1 as DFQATT and CDR2 as SNEGSKA (reference sequence). The ends were cut back, 1 base at V and 6 bases at J, with 7 bases in the middle. CDR3 amino acids: CSARGGPNSPLHF. The CDR3, as DNA: TGCAGTGCTAGAGGGGGACCTAATTCACCCCTCCACTTT.

The rearrangement uses TRBV6-6 and TRBJ1-5; TRBD1 matches 9 bases. The CDR3 loop spans 15 amino acids. Trimming cost V 6 bases and J 1 base; bases outside gene matches: 4. CDR1 and CDR2 from the germline V gene are MNHNY and SVGAGI (reference sequence). The chain's CDR3 is CASRPGQGSNQPQHF. The CDR3 DNA reads TGTGCCAGCAGACCGGGACAGGGAAGCAATCAGCCCCAGCATTTT.

The V gene is TRBV4-1, the J gene TRBJ2-3, with 9 positions matching TRBD2. Germline V gene sequence: CDR1 MGHRA, CDR2 YSYEKL. The CDR3 is 16 amino acids. With 4 bases clipped from V and 3 bases from J, the junction kept 8 bases outside the gene matches. CDR3 nucleotide sequence: TGCGCCAGCAGCCTCAAAGCGGGGGGCGTGACAGATACGCAGTATTTT. Amino acids: CASSLKAGGVTDTQYF.

The gene calls are TRBV7-2 and TRBJ2-3; D is perhaps TRBD2 (5 bases). CDR3 size: 14 residues. CDR1 is SGHTA and CDR2 is FQGNSA in the germline V gene. V was cut by 5 bases and J by 4 bases, with 13 bases left in between. CDR3 coding DNA: TGTGCCAGCAGCGCCCTTTTACTAGCAGATACGCAGTATTTT. This sequence encodes CASSALLLADTQYF.

The sample holds a few counts of this clonotype. The genes are TRBV7-9 and TRBJ1-2; D uncertain. The CDR3 runs 11 residues. CDR1 is SEHNR, CDR2 FQNEAQ, per germline (reference sequence). V lost 5 bases and J lost 8, with 9 bases in between. CDR3 protein: CASSELVGYTF. In nucleotides, the CDR3 is TGTGCCAGCAGCGAGCTGGTCGGCTACACCTTC.

The chain uses TRBV29-1 and TRBJ2-3, with D unresolved. The germline gives CDR1 SQVTM, CDR2 ANQGSEA. Deletions cut 3 bases from V and 1 base from J, with 8 bases between. The CDR3 loop spans 13 amino acids. The CDR3 loop reads CSVDRIGTDTQYF. DNA of the CDR3: TGCAGCGTTGACAGGATAGGCACAGATACGCAGTATTTT.

The J gene is TRBJ2-5, the V gene TRBV7-2, with a weak D call TRBD1 (6 bases). CDR3 length: 14 amino acids. V lost 6 bases and J lost 5, with 16 bases in between. The germline V gene has CDR1 SGHTA and CDR2 FQGNSA. This chain's CDR3 is CASSKTGFGETQYF. CDR3 DNA: TGTGCCAGCAGTAAAACAGGGTTCGGGGAGACCCAGTACTTC.

There are many counts of this clonotype. The chain is built from TRBV23-1 and TRBJ2-7; possible D gene TRBD1, 6 bases. TRBV23-1 is labeled an ORF, and its function is uncertain. V lost 3 bases to trimming and J lost 1 base, with 16 bases between them. CDR3 length: 16 residues. For the CDR3, the DNA is TGCGCCAGCAGTCACCCAGCACAGGGTCCTTCCTACGAGCAGTACTTC. It codes for CASSHPAQGPSYEQYF.

This clonotype was detected a few times. V usage is TRBV6-1 and J usage is TRBJ2-5; perhaps TRBD1 as D (6 bases). This CDR3 is built from 16 residues. With 4 bases removed from V and 3 bases from J, the gap between germline ends came to 18 bases. Germline CDR1 MNHNS, CDR2 SASEGT. The DNA for the CDR3 is TGTGCCAGCAGTGCCACCCATCAGCAGGGGAAAGAGACCCAGTACTTC. This encodes CASSATHQQGKETQYF.